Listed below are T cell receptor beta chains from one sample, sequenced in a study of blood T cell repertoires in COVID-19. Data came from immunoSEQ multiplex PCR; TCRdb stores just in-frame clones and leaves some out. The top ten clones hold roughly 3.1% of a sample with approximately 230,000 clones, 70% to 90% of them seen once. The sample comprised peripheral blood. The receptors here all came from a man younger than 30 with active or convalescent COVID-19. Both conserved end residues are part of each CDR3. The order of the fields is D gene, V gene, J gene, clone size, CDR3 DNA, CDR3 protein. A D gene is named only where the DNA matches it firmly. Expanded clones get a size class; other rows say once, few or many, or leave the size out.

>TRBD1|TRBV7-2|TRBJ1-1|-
TGTGCCAGCAGCGGGGGACAGGCGAACACTGAAGCTTTCTTT
CASSGGQANTEAFF
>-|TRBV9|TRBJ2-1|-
TGTGCCAGCAGCCCCACAGGTACCTACAATGAGCAGTTCTTC
CASSPTGTYNEQFF
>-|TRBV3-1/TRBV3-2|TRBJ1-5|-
TGTGCCAGCAGCCAAGGCGGGGGGTGGGGCAATCAGCCCCAGCATTTT
CASSQGGGWGNQPQHF
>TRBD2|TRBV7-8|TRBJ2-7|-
TGTGCCAGCAGCCTCAGGGAGGGGTCCTACGAGCAGTACTTC
CASSLREGSYEQYF
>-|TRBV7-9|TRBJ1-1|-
TGTGCCAGCAGCTTAGATGAACAGGAGATGAACACTGAAGCTTTCTTT
CASSLDEQEMNTEAFF
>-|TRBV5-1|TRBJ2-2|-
TGCGCCAGCAGCTTGTATTCCTTTATAGCGAGAACCGGGGAGCTGTTTTTT
CASSLYSFIARTGELFF
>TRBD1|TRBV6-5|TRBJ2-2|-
TGTGCCAGCTCCGGGACAGGGAACACCGGGGAGCTGTTTTTT
CASSGTGNTGELFF
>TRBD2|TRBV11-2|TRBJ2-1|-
TGTGCCAGCAGCTTAGCCAGCGGGGCCGAAAATGAGCAGTTCTTC
CASSLASGAENEQFF
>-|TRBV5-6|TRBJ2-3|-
TGTGCCAGCAGCTTGCAGACTAGCACAGATACGCAGTATTTT
CASSLQTSTDTQYF
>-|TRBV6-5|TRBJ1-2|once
TGTGCCAGCAGTTACTCGAAGGCGGGGAGGGACGGCTACACCTTC
CASSYSKAGRDGYTF
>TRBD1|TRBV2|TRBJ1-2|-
TGTGCCAGCAGGGACAGGTTAGCTAACTATGGCTACACCTTC
CASRDRLANYGYTF
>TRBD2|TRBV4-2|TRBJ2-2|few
TGTGCCAGCAGCCAGGGTACTAGCGGGACGAACACCGGGGAGCTGTTTTTT
CASSQGTSGTNTGELFF
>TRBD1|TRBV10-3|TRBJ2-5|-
TGTGCCGTAGGACAGGGGGCCGAGACCCAGTACTTC
CAVGQGAETQYF
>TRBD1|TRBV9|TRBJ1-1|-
TGTGCCAGCAGCCCCCCCCAGGGGGCTTTGAACACTGAAGCTTTCTTT
CASSPPQGALNTEAFF
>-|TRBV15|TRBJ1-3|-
TGTGCCACCAGCCAGGCTGTTGGCGGGGGCTCTGGAAACACCATATATTTT
CATSQAVGGGSGNTIYF